A single sample is the source of the 20 T cell receptor beta chains below, sequenced in a study of blood T cell repertoires in COVID-19. Here immunoSEQ multiplex PCR was the method, and the copy in TCRdb shows in-frame clones only, minus some. The sample records roughly 330,000 clones, more than 75% being singletons. Source material: PBMCs or T cells enriched from blood (not recorded which). The source of these receptors is a woman under 30 who had recovered from COVID-19.

Concerning this clone: Other DNA sequences of this sample code for an identical CDR3. The rearrangement uses TRBV4-1 and TRBJ2-7; 7 bases match TRBD2. This CDR3 has 15 amino acids. V lost 0 bases and J lost 3; bases outside the gene matches: 5. Germline lookup yields CDR1 MGHRA and CDR2 YSYEKL. CDR3 DNA: TGCGCCAGCAGCCAAGATCCTAGCGGATACTACGAGCAGTACTTC. This sequence encodes CASSQDPSGYYEQYF.

This rearrangement joins TRBV27 to TRBJ2-1, with D possibly TRBD1 on 5 matching bases. CDR1 is MNHEY, CDR2 SMNVEV, per germline (reference sequence). V lost 7 bases to trimming and J lost 1 base, with 14 bases between them. This CDR3 spans 15 amino acids. The CDR3 nucleotides are TGTGCCAGCAAGCGATCGACAGAATCCTACAATGAGCAGTTCTTC. Translation: CASKRSTESYNEQFF.

The CDR3 loop reads CASSFPGQSYGYTF. Here the CDR3 DNA reads TGTGCCAGCAGCTTTCCGGGACAGAGCTATGGCTACACCTTC. The chain links TRBV5-5 to TRBJ1-2, with TRBD1 identical over 7 bases. The germline gives CDR1 SGHKS, CDR2 YYEKEE (reference sequence). This CDR3 comprises 14 residues. V trimming: 2 bases; J trimming: 4 bases; junction bases outside the gene matches: 5. Full variable domain (rest looked up from reference TRBV5-5 and TRBJ1-2): DAGVTQSPTHLIKTRGQQVTLRCSPISGHKSVSWYQQVLGQGPQFIFQYYEKEERGRGNFPDRFSARQFPNYSSELNVNALLLGDSALYLCASSFPGQSYGYTFGSGTRLTVV.

V and J are TRBV30 and TRBJ1-3; D is uncertain. V lost 4 bases, J lost 0 bases, and 13 bases lay in between. Germline V lookup: CDR1 GTSNPN, CDR2 SVGIG (reference sequence). The CDR3 spans 15 residues. DNA of the CDR3: TGTGCCTGGATCCCTCTGGTCAGCTCTGGAAACACCATATATTTT. Residues: CAWIPLVSSGNTIYF.

The chain carries TRBV27 and TRBJ2-5; no clear D gene. The CDR3 consists of 11 residues. Trimming took off 10 bases at V and 5 bases at J, with 11 bases between the two ends. Per germline, CDR1 MNHEY and CDR2 SMNVEV (reference sequence). The CDR3, as DNA: TGTGCCATCCCCCCCGGGGAGACCCAGTACTTC. Protein sequence: CAIPPGETQYF.

The J gene is TRBJ2-2, the V gene TRBV5-1; a weak D match, TRBD2 (6 bases). In germline, CDR1 is SGHRS, CDR2 YFSETQ. Deletions cut 0 bases from V and 7 bases from J, with 13 bases between. The length of the CDR3 is 15 residues. The CDR3 region is CASSLVGGAGGELFF. DNA for the CDR3: TGCGCCAGCAGCTTGGTCGGGGGAGCGGGCGGGGAGCTGTTTTTT.

The J gene is TRBJ2-7, the V gene TRBV19; TRBD2 agrees at 8 bases. The CDR3 covers 14 residues. Germline assignment: CDR1 LNHDA and CDR2 SQIVND (reference sequence). The ends lost 10 bases at V and 1 base at J; junction bases unmatched: 9. The CDR3 bases are TGTGCCACCAGCGGGGGCCCCGGGTCCTACGAGCAGTACTTC. It codes for CATSGGPGSYEQYF.

The J gene is TRBJ1-6, the V gene TRBV27; D uncertain. From germline, CDR1 is MNHEY and CDR2 SMNVEV (reference sequence). Trimming removed 3 bases at V and 3 bases at J, with 6 bases between. The length of the CDR3 is 14 residues. In DNA, the CDR3 is TGTGCCAGCAGTTTGGGCAGCTATAATTCACCCCTCCACTTT. This translates into CASSLGSYNSPLHF.

This chain connects TRBV20-1 to TRBJ2-1; 10 bases line up with TRBD2. J gave up 3 bases and V 3 bases, and 8 bases lay outside the gene matches. Germline V gives CDR1 DFQATT, CDR2 SNEGSKA (reference sequence). The length of the CDR3 is 16 residues. The DNA of the CDR3 is TGCAGTGCTAGTCCGTCGGCTAGCGGGAGCTACAATGAGCAGTTCTTC. Translation gives CSASPSASGSYNEQFF.

This sequence joins TRBV30 and TRBJ1-5, with D perhaps TRBD1 (5 bases). The CDR3 sequence is 14 residues long. V lost 3 bases to trimming and J lost 3 bases, with 12 bases between them. CDR1 is GTSNPN, CDR2 SVGIG, per germline (reference sequence). The CDR3 region is CAWSVGGTNQPQHF. Here the CDR3 DNA reads TGTGCCTGGAGCGTGGGAGGGACCAATCAGCCCCAGCATTTT.

The V gene is TRBV10-2, the J gene TRBJ1-1; D unclear. Germline-derived CDR1 and CDR2 are WSHSY and SAAADI. The CDR3 is made up of 14 amino acids. With 7 bases removed from V and 1 base from J, the gap between germline ends came to 13 bases. The CDR3: CASNQYGENTEAFF. The CDR3 DNA reads TGCGCCAGCAATCAATACGGGGAGAACACTGAAGCTTTCTTT.

CDR3 in amino acids: CASSQDIGTDNSPLHF. CDR3 in DNA: TGCGCCAGCAGCCAAGATATCGGGACAGATAATTCACCCCTCCACTTT. The rearrangement joins TRBV4-1 to TRBJ1-6, with 7 nucleotides matching TRBD1. V trimming: 0 bases; J trimming: 5 bases; junction bases outside the gene matches: 4. Germline assignment: CDR1 MGHRA and CDR2 YSYEKL. The length of the CDR3 is 16 residues.

The gene calls are TRBV7-6 and TRBJ2-5, with D possibly matching TRBD2 (5 bases). CDR3 length equals 15 residues. The ends were cut back, 3 bases at V and 3 bases at J, with 14 bases in the middle. The germline CDR1 and CDR2 sequences are SGHVS and FNYEAQ. The DNA of the CDR3 is TGTGCCAGCAGCTTTAGCACCGGGATTGAAGAGACCCAGTACTTC. It encodes CASSFSTGIEETQYF.

This clone has only a few counts. V and J are TRBV6-5 and TRBJ1-1; a weak D match, TRBD1 (6 bases). CDR3 length: 13 amino acids. The V end lost 2 bases, the J end lost 6 bases, and 10 bases lay between the germline ends. Germline loops: CDR1 MNHEY, CDR2 SVGAGI. The CDR3 is CASSYKHRAEAFF. The CDR3 DNA reads as TGTGCCAGCAGTTACAAGCACAGGGCTGAAGCTTTCTTT.

On this clone: Since the CDR3 does not end with the conserved phenylalanine or tryptophan, this likely comes from a read error. The chain has TRBV4-2 and TRBJ1-1; TRBD1 is a possible D gene (5 bases). Trimming removed 1 base at V and 3 bases at J, with 12 bases between. This CDR3 contains 15 residues. CDR1 and CDR2 from the germline V gene are LGHNA and YNFKEQ. The CDR3 DNA sequence: TGTGCCAGCAGCCAAGGGTGGGGCGATGACACTGAAGCTTTCCTT. Translating it yields CASSQGWGDDTEAFL.

V is TRBV9 and J is TRBJ2-1; D not certain. V was clipped by 0 bases and J by 0 bases, with 7 bases between them. The CDR3 covers 15 residues. Germline CDR1 SGDLS, CDR2 YYNGEE. This chain's CDR3 is CASSVGLSSYNEQFF. Written as DNA, the CDR3 is TGTGCCAGCAGCGTAGGCCTTAGCTCCTACAATGAGCAGTTCTTC.

The chain carries TRBV10-2 and TRBJ1-1; a possible D gene is TRBD1 (6 bases). Germline CDR1 WSHSY, CDR2 SAAADI. The CDR3 sequence is 14 residues long. Trimming shortened V by 7 bases and J by 1 base, and 13 bases separated the two germline ends. The CDR3 sequence is CASTHGQQNTEAFF. The CDR3 DNA reads as TGCGCCAGCACCCATGGACAGCAGAACACTGAAGCTTTCTTT.

The CDR3 protein is CASSLGRRSRGGNTIYF. The CDR3 coding sequence is TGTGCCAGCAGCTTGGGGAGGCGCTCCCGAGGCGGAAACACCATATATTTT. The chain recombines TRBV5-5 with TRBJ1-3; D remains ambiguous. The CDR3 totals 17 residues. The germline V gene encodes CDR1 SGHKS and CDR2 YYEKEE (reference sequence). Deletions cut 0 bases from V and 4 bases from J, with 17 bases between. The variable domain in full, completed from reference TRBV5-5 and TRBJ1-3, reads DAGVTQSPTHLIKTRGQQVTLRCSPISGHKSVSWYQQVLGQGPQFIFQYYEKEERGRGNFPDRFSARQFPNYSSELNVNALLLGDSALYLCASSLGRRSRGGNTIYFGEGSWLTVV.

This chain joins TRBV5-1 and TRBJ1-5, with TRBD1 as a possible D gene (5 bases). The length of the CDR3 is 16 residues. Trimming took 2 bases from V and 4 from J, leaving 16 bases between them. Germline values: CDR1 SGHRS, CDR2 YFSETQ. The DNA of the CDR3 is TGCGCCAGCAGCTTAGGGGCAGACTGGCAAAATCAGCCCCAGCATTTT. Its protein is CASSLGADWQNQPQHF.

This chain uses TRBV24-1 with TRBJ2-7, with D unclear. This CDR3 has 12 residues. Germline CDR1 and CDR2: KGHDR and SFDVKD. Trimming shortened V by 4 bases and J by 3 bases, and 6 bases separated the two germline ends. CDR3 coding DNA: TGTGCCACCAGTGACTCAGACTACGAGCAGTACTTC. Protein product: CATSDSDYEQYF.